This TCR beta chain is from a study of cytomegalovirus exposure and HLA in healthy donors. Study-level results: Clusters of TCRs from the first cohort tended to co-occur in the 100 to 150 validation repertoires (as a later analysis found). The study designated roughly 150 TCR beta chains cytomegalovirus-associated.

Concerning this clone: Its cognate antigen is unknown.

Between the trimmed V and J ends, which lost 0 bases and 3 bases, there was a span of 14 bases. This CDR3 is 16 amino acids long. Germline CDR1 SGDLS, CDR2 YYNGEE. The donors belonged to the approximately 120-subject validation cohort, separate from the 666-subject first cohort. Method: immunoSEQ multiplex PCR; TCRdb's copy keeps in-frame clones and lacks some. The sample has about 180,000 clones, 85% seen once. The sample consisted of PBMCs. V gene TRBV9 combines with J gene TRBJ2-3; tentative D call: TRBD2 (7 bases). This TCR derives from a man aged 18 to 29 in good health and CMV-seropositive. The CDR3: CASSVGNGGRTDTQYF. As DNA, the CDR3 is TGTGCCAGCAGCGTAGGTAACGGGGGGCGGACAGATACGCAGTATTTT.